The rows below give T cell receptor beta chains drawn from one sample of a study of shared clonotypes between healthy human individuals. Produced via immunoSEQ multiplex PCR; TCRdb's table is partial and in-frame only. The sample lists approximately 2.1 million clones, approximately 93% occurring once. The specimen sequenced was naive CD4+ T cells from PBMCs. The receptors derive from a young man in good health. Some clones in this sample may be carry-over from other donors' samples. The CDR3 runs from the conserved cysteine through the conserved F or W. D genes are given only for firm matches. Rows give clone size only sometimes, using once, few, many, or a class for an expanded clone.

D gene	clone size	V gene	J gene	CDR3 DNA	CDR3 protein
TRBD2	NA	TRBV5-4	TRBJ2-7	TGTGCCAGCAGGAGAAGCGGGAACTTCTACGAGCAGTACTTC	CASRRSGNFYEQYF
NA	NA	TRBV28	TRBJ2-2	TGTGCCAGCAGTTCTCCAGAGACAGGGAGGACCGGGGAGCTGTTTTTT	CASSSPETGRTGELFF
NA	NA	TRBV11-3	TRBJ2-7	TGTGCCAGCAGCTGGGGTAGCCAGAGCTCCTACGAGCAGTACTTC	CASSWGSQSSYEQYF
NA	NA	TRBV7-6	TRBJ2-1	TGTGCCAGCAGCTTAGCTCCGAGCTCCTACAATGAGCAGTTCTTC	CASSLAPSSYNEQFF
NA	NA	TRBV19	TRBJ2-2	TGTGCCAGTAGTATGAAGGCTTCCACCGGGGAGCTGTTTTTT	CASSMKASTGELFF
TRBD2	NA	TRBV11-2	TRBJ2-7	TGTGCCAGCAGCCTTAGCGGGAGCGGCTACGAGCAGTACTTC	CASSLSGSGYEQYF
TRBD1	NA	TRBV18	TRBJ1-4	TGTGCCAGCTCACGGTACACAGGGGATACTAATGAAAAACTGTTTTTT	CASSRYTGDTNEKLFF
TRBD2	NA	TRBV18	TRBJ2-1	TGTGCCAGCTCACCGTCCAGCGGGATGAACAATGAGCAGTTCTTC	CASSPSSGMNNEQFF
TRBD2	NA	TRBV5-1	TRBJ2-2	TGCGCCAGCAGCTTGGACCATCGACTAGCGGGAGTAACCGGGGAGCTGTTTTTT	CASSLDHRLAGVTGELFF
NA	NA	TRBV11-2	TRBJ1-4	TGTGCCAGCAGCTTGGGGGGCGGTAGAACTAATGAAAAACTGTTTTTT	CASSLGGGRTNEKLFF
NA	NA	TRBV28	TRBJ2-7	TGTGCCAGCAGTCGATACGAGCAGTACTTC	CASSRYEQYF
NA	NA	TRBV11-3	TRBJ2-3	TGTGCCAGCAGCGGGTCTAGGAGCACAGATACGCAGTATTTT	CASSGSRSTDTQYF
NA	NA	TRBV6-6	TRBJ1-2	TGTGCCAGCAGAAAGGACGGGACGGTATTCTATGGCTACACCTTC	CASRKDGTVFYGYTF
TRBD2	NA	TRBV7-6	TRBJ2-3	TGTGCCAGCAGCTCCGCGATGGGACTAGCGGACACAGATACGCAGTATTTT	CASSSAMGLADTDTQYF
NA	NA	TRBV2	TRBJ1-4	TGTGCCAGCAGTCCCCTCCCGGTTGAAAAACTGTTTTTT	CASSPLPVEKLFF
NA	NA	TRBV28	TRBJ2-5	TGTGCCAGCAGATTCCAGGGGAGGAGGGAGACCCAGTACTTC	CASRFQGRRETQYF
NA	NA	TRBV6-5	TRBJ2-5	TGTGCCAGCACGGCCGTAGAGACCCAGTACTTC	CASTAVETQYF
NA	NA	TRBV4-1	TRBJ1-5	TGCGCCAGCAGAGTCGGAAGCTATAGCAATCAGCCCCAGCATTTT	CASRVGSYSNQPQHF
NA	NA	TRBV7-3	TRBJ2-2	TGTGCCAGCAGCTTATTAGGACAGCCGACCGGGGAGCTGTTTTTT	CASSLLGQPTGELFF
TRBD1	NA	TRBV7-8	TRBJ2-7	TGTGCCAGCAGCTTGGAGGACAGGGGCTCCTACGAGCAGTACTTC	CASSLEDRGSYEQYF
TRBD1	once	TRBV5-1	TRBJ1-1	TGCGCCAGCACCCCAAGGAGGTCCGGGACAGGGACCAACACTGAAGCTTTCTTT	CASTPRRSGTGTNTEAFF
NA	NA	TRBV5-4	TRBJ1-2	TGTGCCAGCAGCTTGGCCTCAGGACCTACCTATGGCTACACCTTC	CASSLASGPTYGYTF
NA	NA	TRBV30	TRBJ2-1	TGTGCCCTGGATTACAGCGTCTACAATGAGCAGTTCTTC	CALDYSVYNEQFF
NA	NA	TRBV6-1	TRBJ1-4	TGTGCCAGCAGTGGAGTCTTTGATTTTTACGGGGATACTAGTGAAAAACTGTTTTTT	CASSGVFDFYGDTSEKLFF
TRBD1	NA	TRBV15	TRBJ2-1	TGTGCCACCAGCAGAGCATACAGGGGGTACAATGAGCAGTTCTTC	CATSRAYRGYNEQFF
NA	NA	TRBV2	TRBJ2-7	TGTGCCAGTAACAGAGCCTACGAGCAGTACTTC	CASNRAYEQYF
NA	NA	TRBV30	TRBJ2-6	TGTGCCTGGATAGGAAGAGGGACTGGGGCCAACGTCCTGACTTTC	CAWIGRGTGANVLTF
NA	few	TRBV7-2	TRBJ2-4	TGTGCCAGCAGCCCCAGTAGGGCCAAAAACATTCAGTACTTC	CASSPSRAKNIQYF
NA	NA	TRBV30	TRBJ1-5	TGTGCCTGGAGTGTTGCGGGGAATCAGCCCCAGCATTTT	CAWSVAGNQPQHF
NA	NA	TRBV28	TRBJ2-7	TGTGCCACTTATCTGGGGGGATGGGGCACCCTATACGAGCAGTACTTC	CATYLGGWGTLYEQYF
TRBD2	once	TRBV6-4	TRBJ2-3	TGTGCCAGCAGTGCGAGACTAGCGGGAGGGAAAGATACGCAGTATTTT	CASSARLAGGKDTQYF
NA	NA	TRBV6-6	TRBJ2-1	TGTGCCAGCAGTCCAGGAGGACCCCAGGCGAGAGGGCAGTTCTTC	CASSPGGPQARGQFF
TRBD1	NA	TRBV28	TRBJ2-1	TGTGCCAGCAGTTCCCCGCCCGGGACAGGGAATTTGAATGAGCAGTTCTTC	CASSSPPGTGNLNEQFF
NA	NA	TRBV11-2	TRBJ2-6	TGTGCCAGCAGCTTATACGCCAGCTCTGGGGCCAACGTCCTGACTTTC	CASSLYASSGANVLTF
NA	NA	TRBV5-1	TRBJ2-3	TGCGCCAGCAGCTTGGTGGGGGACAACCGAATAAGCACAGATACGCAGTATTTT	CASSLVGDNRISTDTQYF
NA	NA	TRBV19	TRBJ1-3	TGTGCCAGTAGTATCGGCGGGTATTCGGGAAACACCATATATTTT	CASSIGGYSGNTIYF
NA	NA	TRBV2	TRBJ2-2	TGTGCCAGCAGTACTACGAGGGCCGGGGCCGGGGAGCTGTTTTTT	CASSTTRAGAGELFF
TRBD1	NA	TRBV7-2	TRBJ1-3	TGTGCCAGCAGCTTGGGGACAGTTCGAAACACCATATATTTT	CASSLGTVRNTIYF
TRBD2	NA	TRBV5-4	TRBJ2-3	TGTGCCAGCAGCTCAAAATCAGGACTAGCGGGAGGGAGGGCGCCGGATACGCAGTATTTT	CASSSKSGLAGGRAPDTQYF
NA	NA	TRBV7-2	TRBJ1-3	TGTGCCAGCAGCTTATATACGCGGACGGATCTCTCTGGAAACACCATATATTTT	CASSLYTRTDLSGNTIYF
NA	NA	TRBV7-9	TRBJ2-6	TGTGCCAGCAGCTCCTCGGGACATAGAGCCTCTGGGGCCAACGTCCTGACTTTC	CASSSSGHRASGANVLTF
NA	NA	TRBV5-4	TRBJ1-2	TGTGCCAGCAGCTTGATGGGGCCCACCTATGGCTACACCTTC	CASSLMGPTYGYTF
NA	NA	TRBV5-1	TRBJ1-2	TGCGCCAGCAGCTTGATCCCATCGGGGGCGGAAAGCTACACCTTC	CASSLIPSGAESYTF